A single sample is the source of the 18 T cell receptor beta chains below, sequenced in a study of low-dose radiotherapy and immunotherapy resistance in tumors. TRAV- and TRBV-specific primers, spanning alpha and beta chains, primed first-strand cDNA. TCRs underwent roughly 19 PCR cycles of amplification with a constant-region primer and V-primer adapter. MiXCR, run by TCRdb on the reads, gives a single entry per CDR3 protein. This table holds 64,000 or so distinct CDR3 sequences, around 27% found once. This sample's time point: before trial treatment. The material sequenced was PBMCs, taken before treatment. These receptors were collected from a male donor with rectosigmoid adenocarcinoma.

This clonotype was detected ten times or more. The CDR3 is CSAVREANEKLFF. In nucleotides, the CDR3 is TGCAGTGCTGTCCGGGAAGCTAATGAAAAACTGTTTTTT. The chain joins TRBV20-1 to TRBJ1-4; unclear D gene. Trimming left V 5 bases short and J 3 bases short, with 10 bases between. CDR1 is DFQATT and CDR2 is SNEGSKA in the germline V gene (reference sequence). CDR3 length: 13 amino acids.

The chain couples TRBV11-2 to TRBJ1-1; tentative D call: TRBD1 (6 bases). The CDR3 is 13 amino acids. V was pared by 2 bases and J by 7 bases, with 11 bases between. Germline-derived CDR1 and CDR2 are SGHAT and FQNNGV. DNA for the CDR3: TGTGCCAGCAGCTTACCTTCCAGGGGTGAAGCTTTCTTT. It codes for CASSLPSRGEAFF.

This clonotype was recorded many times. The genes are TRBV4-2 and TRBJ2-7, with 16 bases matching TRBD2. The germline gives CDR1 LGHNA, CDR2 YNFKEQ. The ends lost 3 bases at V and 2 bases at J; junction bases unmatched: 1. The CDR3 runs to 16 residues. The CDR3 sequence: CASSQGLAGGPYEQYF. CDR3 sequence (DNA): TGTGCCAGCAGCCAGGGACTAGCGGGAGGGCCCTACGAGCAGTACTTC.

This clonotype was found many times. The rearrangement links TRBV7-3 to TRBJ2-1; perhaps TRBD1 as D (5 bases). Germline V CDR1 and CDR2: SGHTA, FQGTGA. This CDR3 spans 15 amino acids. V lost 5 bases, J lost 2 bases, and 13 bases lay in between. The CDR3: CASSLRVTTYNEQFF. The CDR3 region has the DNA TGTGCCAGCAGCCTCAGGGTTACCACCTACAATGAGCAGTTCTTC.

Worth noting for this clonotype: The likely explanation is a read error, given a far larger clone one base away. V and J are TRBV28 and TRBJ2-5; D is perhaps TRBD2 (6 bases). There are 15 residues in the CDR3. With 6 bases removed from V and 11 bases from J, the gap between germline ends came to 25 bases. Looked up from germline, CDR1 is MDHEN and CDR2 is SYDVKM. CDR3 in DNA: TGTGCCAGCAGGGCCATCGGGAGCGGTTACAATGAGCAGTACTTC. Its translation is CASRAIGSGYNEQYF.

By frequency in the sample, this clonotype is medium-sized (0.01 to 0.1%). In DNA, the CDR3 is TGTGCCAGCAGCCGCAGACTAGCGGGAGGGCCTGGCACAGATACGCAGTATTTT. Its translation is CASSRRLAGGPGTDTQYF. The rearrangement links TRBV5-5 to TRBJ2-3; 14 bases line up with TRBD2. This CDR3 contains 18 residues. The J segment lost 1 base and the V segment lost 4 bases, leaving 8 bases of the junction unmatched. CDR1 is SGHKS, CDR2 YYEKEE, per germline (reference sequence). Combining the CDR3 with reference TRBV5-5 and TRBJ2-3 gives the whole variable domain DAGVTQSPTHLIKTRGQQVTLRCSPISGHKSVSWYQQVLGQGPQFIFQYYEKEERGRGNFPDRFSARQFPNYSSELNVNALLLGDSALYLCASSRRLAGGPGTDTQYFGPGTRLTVL.

This clonotype was observed at least ten times. J is TRBJ2-2 and V is TRBV4-1, with 7 bases fitting TRBD2. Germline CDR1 MGHRA, CDR2 YSYEKL. The CDR3 contains 20 residues. The ends lost 0 bases at V and 4 bases at J; junction bases unmatched: 17. CDR3 coding DNA: TGCGCCAGCAGCCAAGACGTGACTAGCAGGCCGTTTAGCCGCACCGGGGAGCTGTTTTTT. Translated: CASSQDVTSRPFSRTGELFF.

This clonotype was seen many times. The chain recombines TRBV5-1 with TRBJ2-1; D unclear. Per germline, CDR1 SGHRS and CDR2 YFSETQ. CDR3 length: 15 residues. V dropped 1 base and J dropped 5 bases, with 13 bases sitting between them. The CDR3, as DNA: TGCGCCAGCAGCTTGTGGGGTGAACGCGACAATGAGCAGTTCTTC. It yields the protein CASSLWGERDNEQFF.

This clonotype was found many times. CDR3 protein: CASSRSWGGGGAGEQFF. The CDR3, as DNA: TGTGCCAGCAGTCGCTCATGGGGGGGCGGGGGGGCAGGGGAGCAGTTCTTC. V gene TRBV28 combines with J gene TRBJ2-1; 9 bases are shared with TRBD2. Germline lookup yields CDR1 MDHEN and CDR2 SYDVKM. The CDR3 contains 17 residues. Trimming cost V 5 bases and J 10 bases; bases outside gene matches: 18.

This clonotype appeared many times. The CDR3 DNA sequence: TGCGCCAGCAGCTTGATCGGGGGGTCAGGCGCGGGGAACACTGAAGCTTTCTTT. Its translation: CASSLIGGSGAGNTEAFF. The chain combines TRBV5-1 with TRBJ1-1; possibly TRBD1 for D (5 bases). V gave up 1 base and J gave up 1 base, with 20 bases separating them. Germline CDR1 is SGHRS and CDR2 is YFSETQ. The CDR3 is made up of 18 amino acids.

This clonotype appeared many times. The V and J genes are TRBV20-1 and TRBJ1-2, with 8 positions matching TRBD1. V shed 5 bases, J shed 3 bases, and the junction held 8 bases outside the gene matches. Germline CDR1 DFQATT, CDR2 SNEGSKA (reference sequence). The CDR3 totals 14 residues. Here the CDR3 reads CSADSGGIDYGYTF. The CDR3 DNA sequence: TGCAGTGCTGACTCAGGGGGCATAGACTATGGCTACACCTTC.

At least ten counts were recorded for this clonotype. V usage is TRBV7-9 and J usage is TRBJ2-1; TRBD1 matches at 8 bases. V lost 3 bases and J lost 1; bases outside the gene matches: 2. The CDR3 totals 15 residues. CDR1 is SEHNR, CDR2 FQNEAQ, per germline (reference sequence). The chain's CDR3 is CASSLGQVSYNEQFF. CDR3 sequence (DNA): TGTGCCAGCAGCTTGGGACAGGTTTCCTACAATGAGCAGTTCTTC. Using reference TRBV7-9 and TRBJ2-1 for the parts outside the CDR3, the full variable domain is DTGVSQNPRHKITKRGQNVTFRCDPISEHNRLYWYRQTLGQGPEFLTYFQNEAQLEKSRLLSDRFSAERPKGSFSTLEIQRTEQGDSAMYLCASSLGQVSYNEQFFGPGTRLTVL.

This clonotype was found many times. V is TRBV9 and J is TRBJ2-2; D might be TRBD2 (6 bases). The germline V and J ends were trimmed by 1 base and 6 bases, with 16 bases remaining between them. The CDR3 contains 16 residues. From germline, CDR1 is SGDLS and CDR2 YYNGEE. The CDR3 nucleotides read TGTGCCAGCAGCGTATTCGGGACTGGGCGGGCCGGGGAGCTGTTTTTT. This sequence encodes CASSVFGTGRAGELFF.

This chain links TRBV7-8 with TRBJ2-3; 9 positions agree with TRBD1. Trimming cost V 3 bases and J 2 bases; bases outside gene matches: 3. Germline loops: CDR1 SGHVS, CDR2 FQNEAQ. The CDR3 is made up of 15 amino acids. CDR3 in DNA: TGTGCCAGCAGCTTCCGGGACAGGGTCACAGATACGCAGTATTTT. Its protein product is CASSFRDRVTDTQYF.

Of note for this clonotype: A far larger clone is just one base off, so this is likely a read error. V and J are TRBV5-5 and TRBJ1-6; possibly TRBD1 for D (5 bases). From germline, CDR1 is SGHKS and CDR2 YYEKEE (reference sequence). The length of the CDR3 is 16 residues. V was shortened by 0 bases and J by 7 bases, with 14 bases between the two germline ends. The chain's CDR3 is CASSLDGATANSPLHF. Written as DNA, the CDR3 is TGTGCCAGCAGCTTGGACGGGGCCACGGCGAATTCACCCCTCCACTTT. The whole variable domain, filled in from reference TRBV5-5 and TRBJ1-6, reads DAGVTQSPTHLIKTRGQQVTLRCSPISGHKSVSWYQQVLGQGPQFIFQYYEKEERGRGNFPDRFSARQFPNYSSELNVNALLLGDSALYLCASSLDGATANSPLHFGNGTRLTVT.

This clonotype appeared a single time. The chain combines TRBV6-1 with TRBJ1-5; D is undetermined. The V end was cut by 8 bases, the J end by 0 bases, with 32 bases between. Germline V gives CDR1 MNHNS, CDR2 SASEGT. This CDR3 comprises 21 residues. CDR3 coding DNA: TGTGCCAGCCCCCAATCAAACATCTCGAACCTTGGGGTTTTTAGCAATCAGCCCCAGCATTTT. Protein: CASPQSNISNLGVFSNQPQHF.

There are many counts of this clonotype. V usage is TRBV7-9 and J usage is TRBJ2-5, with D unresolved. The CDR3 is made up of 15 amino acids. V shed 4 bases and J shed 7 bases, with 19 bases lying between them. Looked up from germline, CDR1 is SEHNR and CDR2 is FQNEAQ (reference sequence). CDR3 in DNA: TGTGCCAGCAGCTCCACCGGAGTCGTTGCAGTGACCCAGTACTTC. It yields the protein CASSSTGVVAVTQYF.

As concerns this clonotype: A far larger clone differs by one base, so this is likely a read error. The chain carries TRBV27 and TRBJ2-5; TRBD1 might be the D (5 bases). Trimming removed 5 bases from V and 1 base from J, with 8 bases in between. Looked up from germline, CDR1 is MNHEY and CDR2 is SMNVEV (reference sequence). The CDR3 has 13 amino acids. In nucleotides, the CDR3 is TGTGCCAGCAGTGGGGCGCCCCAAGAGACCCAGTACTTC. This codes for CASSGAPQETQYF.